A selection of T cell receptor beta chains follows, all from one sample in a study of shared clonotypes between healthy human individuals. The data were produced by immunoSEQ multiplex PCR, yet TCRdb's version contains in-frame clones alone and is incomplete. The sample has around 2.1 million clones, 90% to 95% seen once. The sequenced sample was naive CD8+ T cells from PBMCs. These receptors were taken from a man aged 18-30 years in good health. Some clones in this sample may be carry-over from other donors' samples. The CDR3 runs from the conserved cysteine through the conserved F or W. The order of the fields is V gene, J gene, clone size, D gene, CDR3 protein, CDR3 DNA. A D gene is named only where the DNA matches it firmly. The listing skips clone size in some rows; elsewhere it reads once, few, many or a size class.

V gene: TRBV19; J gene: TRBJ2-3; clone size: NA; D gene: TRBD2; CDR3 protein: CASSIGGTSTDTQYF; CDR3 DNA: TGTGCCAGTAGTATCGGGGGGACTAGCACAGATACGCAGTATTTT
V gene: TRBV11-2; J gene: TRBJ2-7; clone size: NA; D gene: NA; CDR3 protein: CASSLASSYEQYF; CDR3 DNA: TGTGCCAGCAGCTTAGCTAGCTCCTACGAGCAGTACTTC
V gene: TRBV29-1; J gene: TRBJ1-2; clone size: NA; D gene: NA; CDR3 protein: CSVEEGRGYYGYTF; CDR3 DNA: TGCAGCGTTGAAGAGGGCAGGGGATACTATGGCTACACCTTC
V gene: TRBV7-8; J gene: TRBJ2-7; clone size: NA; D gene: TRBD2; CDR3 protein: CASSQSGTYEQYF; CDR3 DNA: TGTGCCAGCAGCCAAAGCGGGACCTACGAGCAGTACTTC
V gene: TRBV4-1; J gene: TRBJ1-1; clone size: few; D gene: NA; CDR3 protein: CASSQDPAFEAFF; CDR3 DNA: TGCGCCAGCAGCCAAGATCCAGCTTTTGAAGCTTTCTTT
V gene: TRBV28; J gene: TRBJ2-1; clone size: NA; D gene: NA; CDR3 protein: CASSLFGPEPEEQFF; CDR3 DNA: TGTGCCAGCAGTTTGTTCGGACCCGAACCGGAGGAGCAGTTCTTC
V gene: TRBV28; J gene: TRBJ2-7; clone size: NA; D gene: NA; CDR3 protein: CASSSDEAGGYAEQYF; CDR3 DNA: TGTGCCAGCAGCTCGGACGAGGCCGGGGGTTACGCCGAGCAGTACTTC
V gene: TRBV18; J gene: TRBJ1-1; clone size: NA; D gene: NA; CDR3 protein: CASSPKTTLRVTEAFF; CDR3 DNA: TGTGCCAGCTCACCGAAGACGACCCTGCGGGTCACTGAAGCTTTCTTT
V gene: TRBV10-1; J gene: TRBJ2-5; clone size: NA; D gene: TRBD2; CDR3 protein: CASSDSGRASQETQYF; CDR3 DNA: TGCGCCAGCAGTGATTCCGGGAGGGCCTCCCAAGAGACCCAGTACTTC
V gene: TRBV19; J gene: TRBJ1-1; clone size: NA; D gene: NA; CDR3 protein: CASRPRDLDTEAFF; CDR3 DNA: TGTGCCAGTAGACCTCGGGACCTCGACACTGAAGCTTTCTTT
V gene: TRBV25-1; J gene: TRBJ2-3; clone size: NA; D gene: NA; CDR3 protein: CGTLTSTDTQYF; CDR3 DNA: TGCGGGACACTCACTAGCACAGATACGCAGTATTTT
V gene: TRBV5-1; J gene: TRBJ2-7; clone size: NA; D gene: NA; CDR3 protein: CASSWVGVGEQYF; CDR3 DNA: TGCGCCAGCAGCTGGGTTGGGGTTGGGGAGCAGTACTTC
V gene: TRBV28; J gene: TRBJ2-5; clone size: NA; D gene: TRBD1; CDR3 protein: CASTWDRGRETQYF; CDR3 DNA: TGTGCCAGCACCTGGGACAGGGGGCGAGAGACCCAGTACTTC
V gene: TRBV10-3; J gene: TRBJ2-5; clone size: NA; D gene: TRBD1; CDR3 protein: CAIRPGQGDLLQETQYF; CDR3 DNA: TGTGCCATCAGGCCGGGACAGGGGGACCTGTTACAAGAGACCCAGTACTTC
V gene: TRBV4-1; J gene: TRBJ2-7; clone size: NA; D gene: TRBD2; CDR3 protein: CASSQFAGGEQYF; CDR3 DNA: TGCGCCAGCAGCCAATTCGCGGGAGGTGAGCAGTACTTC
V gene: TRBV7-6; J gene: TRBJ1-1; clone size: NA; D gene: NA; CDR3 protein: CASSLERHSLNTEAFF; CDR3 DNA: TGTGCCAGCAGCTTAGAACGGCACAGCCTGAACACTGAAGCTTTCTTT
V gene: TRBV14; J gene: TRBJ2-5; clone size: once; D gene: NA; CDR3 protein: CASSQGQDPRYQETQYF; CDR3 DNA: TGTGCCAGCAGCCAAGGACAGGACCCCCGGTACCAAGAGACCCAGTACTTC
V gene: TRBV4-1; J gene: TRBJ2-2; clone size: NA; D gene: TRBD2; CDR3 protein: CASSLTTRTSGRARNTGELFF; CDR3 DNA: TGCGCCAGCAGCCTTACAACAAGGACTAGCGGGAGGGCCAGGAACACCGGGGAGCTGTTTTTT
V gene: TRBV2; J gene: TRBJ2-7; clone size: once; D gene: TRBD1; CDR3 protein: CASTLDRAYEQYF; CDR3 DNA: TGTGCCAGCACACTGGACAGGGCCTACGAGCAGTACTTC
V gene: TRBV13; J gene: TRBJ2-3; clone size: NA; D gene: NA; CDR3 protein: CAIRREQPSTDTQYF; CDR3 DNA: TGTGCCATACGGAGGGAACAACCTAGCACAGATACGCAGTATTTT
V gene: TRBV28; J gene: TRBJ2-7; clone size: few; D gene: NA; CDR3 protein: CASSFRGYEQYF; CDR3 DNA: TGTGCCAGCAGTTTCAGGGGCTACGAGCAGTACTTC
V gene: TRBV7-8; J gene: TRBJ1-5; clone size: NA; D gene: NA; CDR3 protein: CASSLGFGQPQHF; CDR3 DNA: TGTGCCAGCAGCTTAGGATTCGGTCAGCCCCAGCATTTT
V gene: TRBV5-1; J gene: TRBJ2-7; clone size: NA; D gene: TRBD2; CDR3 protein: CASSLAQRELAEQYF; CDR3 DNA: TGCGCCAGCAGCTTGGCTCAGCGGGAGCTGGCCGAGCAGTACTTC
V gene: TRBV7-2; J gene: TRBJ2-1; clone size: NA; D gene: NA; CDR3 protein: CASSLGGSSSYNEQFF; CDR3 DNA: TGTGCCAGCAGCTTAGGCGGATCCAGCTCCTACAATGAGCAGTTCTTC
V gene: TRBV6-5; J gene: TRBJ1-1; clone size: NA; D gene: NA; CDR3 protein: CANQIGEKYSEAFF; CDR3 DNA: TGTGCCAACCAAATCGGGGAAAAATACTCAGAAGCTTTCTTT
V gene: TRBV27; J gene: TRBJ1-1; clone size: NA; D gene: NA; CDR3 protein: CASSLSPDRNTEAFF; CDR3 DNA: TGTGCCAGCAGTTTATCCCCTGACAGGAACACTGAAGCTTTCTTT
V gene: TRBV2; J gene: TRBJ2-1; clone size: NA; D gene: TRBD1; CDR3 protein: CASKPGQGYNEQFF; CDR3 DNA: TGTGCCAGCAAGCCGGGACAGGGGTACAATGAGCAGTTCTTC
V gene: TRBV6-5; J gene: TRBJ2-1; clone size: NA; D gene: NA; CDR3 protein: CASSSRQADEQFF; CDR3 DNA: TGTGCCAGCAGTAGCAGGCAGGCGGATGAGCAGTTCTTC
V gene: TRBV25-1; J gene: TRBJ2-7; clone size: once; D gene: TRBD2; CDR3 protein: CASLSTLAGVYEQYF; CDR3 DNA: TGTGCCAGCCTATCCACCCTAGCGGGAGTCTACGAGCAGTACTTC
V gene: TRBV7-9; J gene: TRBJ1-1; clone size: NA; D gene: TRBD1; CDR3 protein: CASSLLGQGDLQNTEAFF; CDR3 DNA: TGTGCCAGCAGCTTACTGGGACAGGGGGACCTACAGAACACTGAAGCTTTCTTT
V gene: TRBV11-2; J gene: TRBJ2-2; clone size: few; D gene: NA; CDR3 protein: CASSLVITGELFF; CDR3 DNA: TGTGCCAGCAGCTTAGTTATCACCGGGGAGCTGTTTTTT
V gene: TRBV5-1; J gene: TRBJ1-1; clone size: NA; D gene: TRBD1; CDR3 protein: CASTLIGQGNTEAFF; CDR3 DNA: TGCGCCAGCACTCTGATAGGACAGGGAAACACTGAAGCTTTCTTT
V gene: TRBV27; J gene: TRBJ2-5; clone size: NA; D gene: NA; CDR3 protein: CASSPILVAEGVETQYF; CDR3 DNA: TGTGCCAGCAGTCCCATCCTAGTAGCGGAAGGGGTAGAGACCCAGTACTTC
V gene: TRBV27; J gene: TRBJ2-3; clone size: NA; D gene: TRBD2; CDR3 protein: CASSLYTASGSTDTQYF; CDR3 DNA: TGTGCCAGCAGTTTGTACACTGCTAGCGGAAGCACAGATACGCAGTATTTT
V gene: TRBV30; J gene: TRBJ2-7; clone size: NA; D gene: TRBD1; CDR3 protein: CAWSLGTGAHSYEQYF; CDR3 DNA: TGTGCCTGGAGTCTAGGGACAGGGGCCCACTCCTACGAGCAGTACTTC
V gene: TRBV6-6; J gene: TRBJ1-5; clone size: NA; D gene: NA; CDR3 protein: CASRGRGSNQPQHF; CDR3 DNA: TGTGCCAGCAGAGGACGGGGTAGCAATCAGCCCCAGCATTTT
V gene: TRBV27; J gene: TRBJ2-6; clone size: once; D gene: NA; CDR3 protein: CATTNLRGRSSSGANVLTF; CDR3 DNA: TGTGCCACCACGAACCTTAGGGGGAGGTCGAGCTCTGGGGCCAACGTCCTGACTTTC
V gene: TRBV4-2; J gene: TRBJ2-1; clone size: NA; D gene: TRBD2; CDR3 protein: CASSRGMTSGYNEQFF; CDR3 DNA: TGTGCCAGCAGCCGGGGAATGACTAGCGGGTACAATGAGCAGTTCTTC
V gene: TRBV13; J gene: TRBJ2-7; clone size: NA; D gene: NA; CDR3 protein: CASSPPSKAEQYF; CDR3 DNA: TGTGCCAGCAGCCCCCCGTCCAAGGCGGAGCAGTACTTC
V gene: TRBV7-2; J gene: TRBJ1-2; clone size: NA; D gene: NA; CDR3 protein: CASSLGLDGYTF; CDR3 DNA: TGTGCCAGCAGCTTAGGGCTGGATGGCTACACCTTC
V gene: TRBV7-9; J gene: TRBJ2-5; clone size: NA; D gene: NA; CDR3 protein: CASSLDIETQYF; CDR3 DNA: TGTGCCAGCAGCTTGGACATAGAGACCCAGTACTTC
V gene: TRBV28; J gene: TRBJ1-1; clone size: NA; D gene: NA; CDR3 protein: CASRLPGGEAFF; CDR3 DNA: TGTGCCAGCAGACTCCCGGGGGGTGAAGCTTTCTTT
V gene: TRBV7-6; J gene: TRBJ1-5; clone size: NA; D gene: NA; CDR3 protein: CASSSGLREPQHF; CDR3 DNA: TGTGCCAGCAGCTCAGGGTTACGGGAGCCCCAGCATTTT
V gene: TRBV27; J gene: TRBJ2-3; clone size: NA; D gene: TRBD1; CDR3 protein: CASSSSAVQGWGADTQYF; CDR3 DNA: TGTGCCAGCAGTTCATCGGCCGTACAGGGGTGGGGCGCAGATACGCAGTATTTT
V gene: TRBV28; J gene: TRBJ1-3; clone size: NA; D gene: NA; CDR3 protein: CASVLTPSGNTIYF; CDR3 DNA: TGTGCCAGCGTCCTAACACCTTCTGGAAACACCATATATTTT
V gene: TRBV15; J gene: TRBJ2-7; clone size: NA; D gene: NA; CDR3 protein: CATSRVVPSYEQYF; CDR3 DNA: TGTGCCACCAGCAGAGTGGTCCCCTCCTACGAGCAGTACTTC
V gene: TRBV7-9; J gene: TRBJ1-1; clone size: NA; D gene: NA; CDR3 protein: CASSPGGNTEAFF; CDR3 DNA: TGTGCCAGCAGCCCGGGAGGAAACACTGAAGCTTTCTTT
V gene: TRBV7-9; J gene: TRBJ2-7; clone size: few; D gene: TRBD2; CDR3 protein: CASSPSGIGYEQYF; CDR3 DNA: TGTGCCAGCAGCCCTAGCGGGATCGGCTACGAGCAGTACTTC
V gene: TRBV4-3; J gene: TRBJ2-2; clone size: NA; D gene: NA; CDR3 protein: CASSQDKVAAGELFF; CDR3 DNA: TGCGCCAGCAGCCAAGATAAGGTGGCCGCCGGGGAGCTGTTTTTT
V gene: TRBV27; J gene: TRBJ2-7; clone size: NA; D gene: NA; CDR3 protein: CASSLSSAYEQYF; CDR3 DNA: TGTGCCAGCAGTTTATCCTCTGCCTACGAGCAGTACTTC
V gene: TRBV4-2; J gene: TRBJ1-5; clone size: NA; D gene: NA; CDR3 protein: CASSPFLYQPQHF; CDR3 DNA: TGTGCCAGCAGCCCGTTTCTATATCAGCCCCAGCATTTT
V gene: TRBV27; J gene: TRBJ2-7; clone size: once; D gene: NA; CDR3 protein: CASSFVGQYEQYF; CDR3 DNA: TGTGCCAGCAGTTTTGTGGGACAATACGAGCAGTACTTC
V gene: TRBV27; J gene: TRBJ2-7; clone size: once; D gene: NA; CDR3 protein: CASSSSGRAYEQYF; CDR3 DNA: TGTGCCAGCAGTTCGTCTGGGCGGGCCTACGAGCAGTACTTC
V gene: TRBV6-1; J gene: TRBJ2-7; clone size: NA; D gene: TRBD1; CDR3 protein: CASSATGVYEQYF; CDR3 DNA: TGTGCCAGCAGTGCGACAGGGGTTTACGAGCAGTACTTC
V gene: TRBV7-9; J gene: TRBJ1-4; clone size: NA; D gene: NA; CDR3 protein: CASSLSATNEKLFF; CDR3 DNA: TGTGCCAGCAGCCTCAGTGCAACTAATGAAAAACTGTTTTTT
V gene: TRBV18; J gene: TRBJ2-7; clone size: once; D gene: NA; CDR3 protein: CASSPPRDNPYEQYF; CDR3 DNA: TGTGCCAGCTCACCACCGCGGGACAATCCCTACGAGCAGTACTTC
V gene: TRBV4-1; J gene: TRBJ2-3; clone size: NA; D gene: NA; CDR3 protein: CASSQDKRPFTDTQYF; CDR3 DNA: TGCGCCAGCAGCCAAGATAAGCGACCATTCACAGATACGCAGTATTTT
V gene: TRBV7-9; J gene: TRBJ2-1; clone size: NA; D gene: NA; CDR3 protein: CASSLRPVAVTYNEQFF; CDR3 DNA: TGTGCCAGCAGCTTAAGGCCCGTCGCCGTTACCTACAATGAGCAGTTCTTC
V gene: TRBV7-9; J gene: TRBJ2-5; clone size: NA; D gene: TRBD2; CDR3 protein: CASSIREGQETQYF; CDR3 DNA: TGTGCCAGCAGCATCCGGGAGGGTCAAGAGACCCAGTACTTC